This TCR beta chain was recorded in a study of T cells after yellow fever vaccination. Overall study findings and caveats: Few clonotypes appeared in both CD4 and CD8 compartments.

Germline trimming cut 5 bases from V and 6 bases from J; bases unmatched to any gene: 5. This CDR3 contains 15 residues. Germline CDR1 reads MDHEN; CDR2 reads SYDVKM. In its sample, this clonotype was seen a few times. Antigen unknown. TCRdb re-called the 5' RACE reads with MiXCR, one entry per CDR3 protein. This sample has about 340,000 distinct CDR3 sequences; about 12% occur once, and the top ten carry 3.2%. The chain couples TRBV28 to TRBJ2-1; 12 nucleotides align to TRBD2. Source: CD4+ T cells sorted from PBMCs, taken 15 days after the yellow fever booster vaccination. This clonotype was obtained from a young man who received the YFV17D yellow fever vaccine. The CDR3 DNA follows: TGTGCCAGCAGTAGACTAGCGGGGGCGGTCAATGAGCAGTTCTTC. It specifies CASSRLAGAVNEQFF.